These 2 T cell receptor beta chains were sequenced from one sample in a study of cytomegalovirus exposure and HLA in healthy donors. PCR primers comprised 60 Vbeta and 13 Jbeta primers. Libraries were prepared by immunoSEQ multiplex PCR; TCRdb keeps only in-frame clonotypes and omits some of them. The listing contains some 76,000 clones. Sequencing used PBMCs. The receptors originated from a boy aged 5 to 17 in good health and CMV-seronegative.

The J gene is TRBJ2-7, the V gene TRBV7-8; unclear D gene. Germline V gene lookup returns CDR1 SGHVS and CDR2 FQNEAQ. The V gene lost 3 bases and the J gene lost 4 bases, with 7 bases spanning the gap. The CDR3 is 12 residues long. CDR3 in DNA: TGTGCCAGCAGCTTCCTGGAGTACGAGCAGTACTTC. This codes for CASSFLEYEQYF. Full variable domain (missing parts from reference TRBV7-8 and TRBJ2-7): GAGVSQSPRYKVAKRGQDVALRCDPISGHVSLFWYQQALGQGPEFLTYFQNEAQLDKSGLPSDRFFAERPEGSVSTLKIQRTQQEDSAVYLCASSFLEYEQYFGPGTRLTVT.

The CDR3 spells CASSPMTGSQETQYF. In DNA form, the CDR3 reads TGTGCCAGCTCACCTATGACAGGATCCCAAGAGACCCAGTACTTC. The J gene is TRBJ2-5, the V gene TRBV18; a weak D match, TRBD1 (6 bases). The CDR3 contains 15 residues. V lost 3 bases and J 1 base, leaving 12 bases between the germline ends. From germline, CDR1 is KGHSH and CDR2 LQKENI.